The 23 T cell receptor beta chains reported below all come from one sample, sequenced in a study of vaccination effects on CD4 cells after COVID-19. Their antigen targets remain unknown. Before sequencing took place, the ViraFEST assay used viral peptide pools to expand antigen-specific CD4+ T cells. Culturing for more than 9 days preceded CD4+ T cell isolation. Sometime from March through December 2020, the person acquired a SARS-CoV-2 infection that PCR confirmed. Sequencing was performed with immunoSEQ multiplex PCR; in TCRdb, only in-frame clones are kept and a portion is missing. The repertoire includes fewer than 90,000 clones, 73% of them detected once, and around 5% sits in the top ten. This material consisted of CD4+ T cells from PBMCs cultured with HIV peptides, taken before COVID-19 vaccination. Subset denoted: HIV-1 Nef peptide pool negative control/reference culture. The receptors here all came from a human donor who had a prior SARS-CoV-2 infection.

This sequence joins TRBV5-1 and TRBJ2-3; 11 bases match TRBD2. Germline CDR1 is SGHRS and CDR2 is YFSETQ. Trimming removed 0 bases from V and 4 bases from J; junction bases left unmatched: 10. The CDR3 extends over 18 amino acids. CDR3 coding DNA: TGCGCCAGCAGCTTGGGGGGACTTAGCGGGGGGGCATCAGATACGCAGTATTTT. Translation gives CASSLGGLSGGASDTQYF.

The chain uses TRBV5-4 and TRBJ1-1, with unresolved D. The CDR3 spans 15 residues. Trimming shortened V by 0 bases and J by 0 bases, and 9 bases separated the two germline ends. Per the germline V gene, CDR1 is SGHNT and CDR2 is YYREEE (reference sequence). The CDR3, as DNA: TGTGCCAGCAGCTTGGACAGCGGGATGAACACTGAAGCTTTCTTT. Protein product: CASSLDSGMNTEAFF.

This clone was detected only a few times. The chain couples TRBV6-4 to TRBJ2-3; D is unresolved. V lost 0 bases, J lost 2 bases, and 6 bases lay in between. The germline V gene has CDR1 MRHNA and CDR2 SNTAGT. This CDR3 contains 14 residues. Written as DNA, the CDR3 is TGTGCCAGCAGTGACTCTGATGCCACAGATACGCAGTATTTT. Translated, it gives CASSDSDATDTQYF.

The V and J genes are TRBV2 and TRBJ1-2; D is unresolved. CDR1 is SNHLY and CDR2 is FYNNEI in the germline V gene. V lost 2 bases, J lost 7 bases, and 11 bases lay in between. This CDR3 region has 13 residues. The CDR3 loop is CASSESWGGGYTF. The CDR3 coding sequence is TGTGCCAGCAGTGAATCGTGGGGAGGTGGCTACACCTTC.

The chain links TRBV5-1 to TRBJ2-7; tentative D call: TRBD2 (5 bases). This CDR3 is 16 amino acids long. Between the trimmed V and J ends, which lost 0 bases and 3 bases, there was a span of 16 bases. The germline gives CDR1 SGHRS, CDR2 YFSETQ. CDR3 sequence reads: CASSLDQRFTHYEQYF. The CDR3 bases are TGCGCCAGCAGCTTGGATCAGCGGTTCACCCACTACGAGCAGTACTTC.

The chain has TRBV2 and TRBJ2-4; tentative D call: TRBD1 (8 bases). V dropped 7 bases and J dropped 7 bases, with 26 bases sitting between them. In germline, CDR1 is SNHLY, CDR2 FYNNEI. The CDR3 totals 17 residues. The chain's CDR3 is CASTGGQGNPRGNIQYF. The CDR3 bases are TGTGCCAGCACGGGAGGACAGGGAAATCCCCGCGGGAACATTCAGTACTTC.

The chain joins TRBV7-8 to TRBJ1-1; 8 bases line up with TRBD1. The CDR3 runs to 15 residues. Germline CDR1 SGHVS, CDR2 FQNEAQ. Trimming at V came to 5 bases and at J to 5 bases, leaving 10 bases not matched to a gene. The DNA for the CDR3 is TGTGCCAGCAGCCAGACTCACAGACAGGGGACTGAAGCTTTCTTT. Its protein product is CASSQTHRQGTEAFF.

This sequence joins TRBV5-1 and TRBJ2-5; a possible D gene is TRBD2 (5 bases). The CDR3 totals 13 residues. Trimming removed 2 bases from V and 0 bases from J, with 5 bases in between. Germline V lookup: CDR1 SGHRS, CDR2 YFSETQ. CDR3 sequence reads: CASSFGDQETQYF. CDR3 nucleotide sequence: TGCGCCAGCAGCTTCGGGGACCAAGAGACCCAGTACTTC.

This chain links TRBV11-2 with TRBJ2-1, with 12 nucleotides matching TRBD2. The ends lost 5 bases at V and 10 bases at J; junction bases unmatched: 6. The germline V gene encodes CDR1 SGHAT and CDR2 FQNNGV. CDR3 length: 14 residues. CDR3 loop: CASSGTSGRYEQFF. The CDR3 nucleotides are TGTGCCAGCAGCGGAACTAGCGGGAGGTACGAGCAGTTCTTC. The full variable domain, with the rest looked up from reference TRBV11-2 and TRBJ2-1, is EAGVAQSPRYKIIEKRQSVAFWCNPISGHATLYWYQQILGQGPKLLIQFQNNGVVDDSQLPKDRFSAERLKGVDSTLKIQPAKLEDSAVYLCASSGTSGRYEQFFGPGTRLTVL.

The rearrangement joins TRBV5-4 to TRBJ1-4, with 7 bases identical to TRBD1. This CDR3 has 13 residues. V was clipped by 7 bases and J by 4 bases; unmatched bases: 4. Germline values: CDR1 SGHNT, CDR2 YYREEE (reference sequence). The CDR3 nucleotides are TGTGCCAGCTCGGGACAGATTAATGAAAAACTGTTTTTT. It encodes CASSGQINEKLFF.

The V and J genes are TRBV15 and TRBJ2-1; a possible D gene is TRBD2 (5 bases). The length of the CDR3 is 13 residues. V gave up 5 bases and J gave up 4 bases, with 9 bases separating them. Germline CDR1 reads LNHNV; CDR2 reads YYDKDF (reference sequence). CDR3 nucleotides: TGTGCCACCAGCCCTAGCTATTACAATGAGCAGTTCTTC. Its protein is CATSPSYYNEQFF.

This clone was observed a few times. The rearrangement joins TRBV10-3 to TRBJ1-5; D is unclear. The CDR3 sequence is 13 residues long. V lost 10 bases and J 4 bases, leaving 14 bases between the germline ends. From germline, CDR1 is ENHRY and CDR2 SYGVKD. CDR3 sequence: CATQSGGNQPQHF. CDR3 DNA sequence: TGTGCCACCCAGAGTGGAGGGAATCAGCCCCAGCATTTT.

The chain uses TRBV15 and TRBJ2-7; D perhaps matches TRBD1 (6 bases). Looked up from germline, CDR1 is LNHNV and CDR2 is YYDKDF (reference sequence). V was clipped by 6 bases and J by 0 bases, with 15 bases between them. This CDR3 has 15 residues. The CDR3 nucleotides read TGTGCCACCAGTTCGGGACAACCTGGCTCCTACGAGCAGTACTTC. It translates to CATSSGQPGSYEQYF.

The chain uses TRBV3-1 (or the pseudogene TRBV3-2) and TRBJ1-2; the match to TRBD1 covers 9 bases. There are 16 residues in the CDR3. V was clipped by 3 bases and J by 3 bases; unmatched bases: 8. In germline, CDR1 is LGHDT, CDR2 YNNKEL (reference sequence). The chain's CDR3 is CASSQGNRGRDYGYTF. In DNA form, the CDR3 reads TGTGCCAGCAGCCAGGGAAACAGGGGGCGGGACTATGGCTACACCTTC.

The table lists this clone with a count of one. CDR3 residues: CASTSTVDQGYTF. CDR3 nucleotide sequence: TGTGCCAGCACGAGTACCGTTGATCAAGGCTACACCTTC. This rearrangement joins TRBV2 to TRBJ1-2; D not certain. The CDR3 sequence is 13 residues long. V gave up 7 bases and J gave up 8 bases, with 17 bases separating them. The germline gives CDR1 SNHLY, CDR2 FYNNEI.

The genes are TRBV18 and TRBJ1-3, with D tentatively TRBD1 (5 bases). Trimming removed 6 bases from V and 2 bases from J, with 14 bases in between. CDR3 length: 15 amino acids. Germline loops: CDR1 KGHSH, CDR2 LQKENI. The CDR3: CASSQAGTAGNTIYF. CDR3 bases: TGTGCCAGCTCGCAGGCCGGGACGGCTGGAAACACCATATATTTT.

V and J are TRBV4-1 and TRBJ2-3, with D unresolved. V was pared by 1 base and J by 0 bases, with 11 bases between. Germline V CDR1 and CDR2: MGHRA, YSYEKL. CDR3 length equals 16 residues. CDR3 residues: CASSQVEIGSTDTQYF. The CDR3 coding sequence is TGCGCCAGCAGCCAAGTGGAAATCGGAAGCACAGATACGCAGTATTTT.

This chain connects TRBV2 to TRBJ2-2, with 12 bases identical to TRBD2. CDR3 size: 15 residues. CDR1 SNHLY and CDR2 FYNNEI come from the germline V gene. The V segment lost 7 bases and the J segment 4 bases; nucleotides outside the gene matches: 4. This CDR3 reads CASNGLAGSTGELFF. DNA for the CDR3: TGTGCCAGCAATGGACTAGCGGGGTCCACCGGGGAGCTGTTTTTT.

The genes are TRBV5-6 and TRBJ1-2; D remains ambiguous. The germline CDR1 and CDR2 sequences are SGHDT and YYEEEE. The CDR3 has 15 residues. Between the trimmed V and J ends, which lost 0 bases and 4 bases, there was a span of 13 bases. Here the CDR3 DNA reads TGTGCCAGCAGCTTGGTGCGGGGTGGTGGCTATGGCTACACCTTC. It is translated as CASSLVRGGGYGYTF.

Here the CDR3 reads CASSLGGSADTQYF. The CDR3 region has the DNA TGTGCCAGCAGCTTGGGCGGGAGTGCAGATACGCAGTATTTT. This chain joins TRBV11-3 and TRBJ2-3, with 7 nucleotides matching TRBD2. The V gene end was trimmed by 3 bases and the J gene end by 4 bases; junction bases not matched to a gene: 4. The CDR3 length is 14 residues. Germline V gene data show CDR1 as SGHNT and CDR2 as YENEEA. Looking up the rest from reference TRBV11-3 and TRBJ2-3 gives the full variable domain: EAGVVQSPRYKIIEKKQPVAFWCNPISGHNTLYWYLQNLGQGPELLIRYENEEAVDDSQLPKDRFSAERLKGVDSTLKIQPAELGDSAVYLCASSLGGSADTQYFGPGTRLTVL.

This clone was counted between two and nine times. This chain links TRBV12-3 or TRBV12-4 with TRBJ2-7, with a weak D call TRBD2 (5 bases). The CDR3 spans 13 residues. V was clipped by 3 bases and J by 6 bases, with 12 bases between them. CDR3 nucleotides: TGTGCCAGCAGTTTCGAGCAAGGAGGCGAGCAGTACTTC. Translated: CASSFEQGGEQYF.

The chain employs TRBV20-1 and TRBJ1-2; TRBD1 is a possible D gene (6 bases). Germline lookup yields CDR1 DFQATT and CDR2 SNEGSKA (reference sequence). The CDR3 sequence is 13 residues long. Deletions cut 3 bases from V and 0 bases from J, with 8 bases between. The CDR3: CSASEGANYGYTF. Written as DNA, the CDR3 is TGCAGTGCTAGTGAGGGGGCTAACTATGGCTACACCTTC.

The V gene is TRBV18, the J gene TRBJ2-7; D is uncertain. Per the germline V gene, CDR1 is KGHSH and CDR2 is LQKENI. The CDR3 extends over 13 amino acids. Trimming pared 3 bases from V and 2 bases from J, leaving 8 bases between. CDR3 residues: CASSPPQAYEQYF. DNA for the CDR3: TGTGCCAGCTCACCCCCCCAGGCCTACGAGCAGTACTTC.